This T cell receptor (beta chain) was captured in a study of cytomegalovirus exposure and HLA in healthy donors. Study-level results: From TCR beta sequences, most subjects' HLA-A and HLA-B alleles were reportedly predicted accurately. Judged likely to be a sequencing artifact was a cluster of highly shared sequence variants. Donor immune exposure was known only as CMV serostatus. In an earlier analysis, about 87% or about 30%: the productive usage of most TCR beta V segments.

PCR involved 60 Vbeta and 13 Jbeta primers. Assay: immunoSEQ multiplex PCR; the TCRdb copy retains only in-frame clones and omits some. Among 100,000 to 150,000 clones listed, approximately 75% were seen once. The CDR3 is 16 residues long. The V gene lost 0 bases and the J gene lost 3 bases, with 15 bases spanning the gap. For this clone: As yet, its antigen is unknown.

Sequencing used PBMCs. The TCR sequence derives from a man aged 25-40 years in good health and CMV-seronegative. The chain is built from TRBV23-1 and TRBJ2-7, with D unresolved. TRBV23-1 is an ORF, with its function uncertain. This CDR3 reads CASSQSGQAQSYEQYF. Here the CDR3 DNA reads TGCGCCAGCAGTCAATCCGGCCAGGCCCAAAGCTACGAGCAGTACTTC.